This entry concerns a single TCR beta chain. V lost 4 bases, J lost 3 bases, and 6 bases stayed unmatched. This CDR3 region has 15 residues. The germline gives CDR1 SGHRS, CDR2 YFSETQ. The source of the sample is a study of blood T cells in healthy people across ages. Background on the study: Capture via template switching afforded approximately one barcoded beta molecule per two T cells.

A second PCR, run for about 7 to 11 cycles, used a sample-barcoded 5' primer plus a J-beta primer mix. TCRdb re-derived calls from the 5' RACE reads in MiXCR, one entry per CDR3 protein. The sample contains approximately 600,000 distinct CDR3 sequences, roughly 50% of which appear only once. This receptor was identified in a man aged 55 to 70 in good health. The sequencing sample was made of blood. The chain employs TRBV5-1 and TRBJ2-5; 10 positions agree with TRBD2. The CDR3, as DNA: TGCGCCAGCAGCGGTGGTAGCGGGGGGAAAGAGACCCAGTACTTC. Translation: CASSGGSGGKETQYF.